This T cell receptor (beta chain) derives from a study of Ad26.COV2.S vaccination and SARS-CoV-2 variants. Whole-study context: The Ad26.COV2.S arm of the COV1001 trial was where the donor was placed. The study gave Ad26.COV2.S intramuscularly, once or twice 56 days apart.

Regarding treatment: roughly 19 received Ad26.COV2.S at low or high dose, single or two shots; roughly five received placebo; per-sample allocation not given. At day 63 after the first vaccine or placebo injection, samples were drawn. About this clone itself: Its antigen remains unidentified.

Broader study findings: With respect to non-spike TCR breadth, vaccine and placebo recipients were similar.

V was pared by 2 bases and J by 6 bases, with 8 bases of the junction left unmatched. This CDR3 comprises 17 residues. Germline lookup yields CDR1 MGHRA and CDR2 YSYEKL. Clones were sequenced by immunoSEQ multiplex PCR, and TCRdb holds only the in-frame ones, with some missing. The table includes approximately 360,000 clones, around 82% detected once. Sequenced here: peripheral blood, sampled in a trial of Ad26.COV2.S vaccine versus placebo. This receptor was identified in a person between 18 and 65 years old who received the Ad26.COV2.S COVID-19 vaccine or a placebo. The V call is TRBV4-1, the J call TRBJ2-1; TRBD2 aligns across 12 bases. The CDR3 spells CASSQPFLAGGRNEQFF. The CDR3 coding sequence is TGCGCCAGCAGCCAACCCTTTCTAGCGGGAGGGCGCAATGAGCAGTTCTTC.